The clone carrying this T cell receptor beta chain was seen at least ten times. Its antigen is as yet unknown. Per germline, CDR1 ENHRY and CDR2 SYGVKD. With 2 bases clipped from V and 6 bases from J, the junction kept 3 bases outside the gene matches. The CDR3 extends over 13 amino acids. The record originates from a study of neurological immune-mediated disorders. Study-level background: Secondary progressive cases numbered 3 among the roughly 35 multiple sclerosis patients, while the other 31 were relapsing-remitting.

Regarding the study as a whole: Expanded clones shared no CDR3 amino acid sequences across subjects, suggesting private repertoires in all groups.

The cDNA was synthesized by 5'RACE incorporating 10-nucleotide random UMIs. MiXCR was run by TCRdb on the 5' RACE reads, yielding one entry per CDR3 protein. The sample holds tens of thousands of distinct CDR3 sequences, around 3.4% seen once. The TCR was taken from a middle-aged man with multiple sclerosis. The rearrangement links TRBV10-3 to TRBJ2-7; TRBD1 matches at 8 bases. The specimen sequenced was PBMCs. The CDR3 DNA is TGTGCCATCAGTGAGCCGACAGGGGCCGAGCAGTACTTC. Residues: CAISEPTGAEQYF.